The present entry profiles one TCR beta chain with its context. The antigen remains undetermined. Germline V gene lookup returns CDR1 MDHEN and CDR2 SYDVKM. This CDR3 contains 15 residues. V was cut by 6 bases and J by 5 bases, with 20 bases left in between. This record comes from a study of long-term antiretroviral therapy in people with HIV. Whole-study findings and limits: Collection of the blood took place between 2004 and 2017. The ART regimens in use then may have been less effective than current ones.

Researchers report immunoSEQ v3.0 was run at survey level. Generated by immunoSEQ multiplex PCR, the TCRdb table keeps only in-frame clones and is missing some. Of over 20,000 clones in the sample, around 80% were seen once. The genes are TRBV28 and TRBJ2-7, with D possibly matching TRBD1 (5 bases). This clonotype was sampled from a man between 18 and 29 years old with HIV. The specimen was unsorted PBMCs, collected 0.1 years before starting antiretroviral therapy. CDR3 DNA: TGTGCCAGCAGGGGCCCTCGGCAGGGTGCCCACGAGCAGTACTTC. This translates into CASRGPRQGAHEQYF.